The clone carrying this T cell receptor (beta chain) came up many times. What it binds is unknown. This CDR3 comprises 15 residues. The germline V and J ends were trimmed by 5 bases and 5 bases, with 15 bases remaining between them. Germline-derived CDR1 and CDR2 are SGHTA and FQGNSA. This specimen belongs to a study of T cell repertoires in cytomegalovirus infection. Study-wide results and caveats: HLA-C-restricted, CMV-specific TCR beta clonotypes were dominant ex vivo.

TCRdb reanalysed the reads using MiXCR and keeps one entry per CDR3 protein. The data hold roughly 920,000 distinct CDR3 sequences, with approximately 31% observed a single time. The TCR comes from a human donor in good health (CMV status not recorded). Some clones in this sample may be carry-over from other donors' samples. Specimen: cultured CD8+ T cells from PBMCs, collected from culture after CMV antigen stimulation. The chain is built from TRBV7-2 and TRBJ1-4, with D perhaps TRBD1 (5 bases). The CDR3 here is CASSPRDGRNEKLFF. Here the CDR3 DNA reads TGTGCCAGCAGCCCGCGGGACGGCCGGAATGAAAAACTGTTTTTT.